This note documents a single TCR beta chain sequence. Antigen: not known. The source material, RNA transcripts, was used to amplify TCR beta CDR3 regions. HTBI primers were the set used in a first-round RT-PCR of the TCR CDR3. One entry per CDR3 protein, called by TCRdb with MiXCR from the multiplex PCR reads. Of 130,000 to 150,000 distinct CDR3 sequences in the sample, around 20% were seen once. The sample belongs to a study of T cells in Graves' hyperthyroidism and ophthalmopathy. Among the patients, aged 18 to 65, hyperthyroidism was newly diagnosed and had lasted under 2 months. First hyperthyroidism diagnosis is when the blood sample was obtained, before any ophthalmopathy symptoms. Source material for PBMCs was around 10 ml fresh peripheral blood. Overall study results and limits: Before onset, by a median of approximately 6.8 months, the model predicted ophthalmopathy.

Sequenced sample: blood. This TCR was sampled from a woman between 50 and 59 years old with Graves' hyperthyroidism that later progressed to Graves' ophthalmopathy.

The CDR3 is CASGNSGNTIYF. The CDR3 bases are TGTGCCAGTGGGAATTCTGGAAACACCATATATTTT. The rearrangement uses TRBV19 and TRBJ1-3; no definite D call. Deletions cut 8 bases from V and 1 base from J, with 6 bases between. The germline V gene encodes CDR1 LNHDA and CDR2 SQIVND (reference sequence). The CDR3 is 12 residues long.